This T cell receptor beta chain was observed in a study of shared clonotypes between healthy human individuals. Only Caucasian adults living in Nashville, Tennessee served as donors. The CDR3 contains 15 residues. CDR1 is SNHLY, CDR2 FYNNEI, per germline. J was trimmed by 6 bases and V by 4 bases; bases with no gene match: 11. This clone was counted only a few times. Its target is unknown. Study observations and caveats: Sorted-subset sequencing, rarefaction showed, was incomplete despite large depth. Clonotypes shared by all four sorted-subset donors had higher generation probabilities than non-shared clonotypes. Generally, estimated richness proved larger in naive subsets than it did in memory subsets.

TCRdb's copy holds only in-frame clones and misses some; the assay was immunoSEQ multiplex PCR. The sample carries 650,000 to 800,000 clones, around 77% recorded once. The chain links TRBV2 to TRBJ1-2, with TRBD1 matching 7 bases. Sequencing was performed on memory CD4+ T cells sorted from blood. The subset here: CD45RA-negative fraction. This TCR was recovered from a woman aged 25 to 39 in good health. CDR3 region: CASSVLVGQTHGYTF. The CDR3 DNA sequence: TGTGCCAGCAGTGTTCTGGTGGGACAGACCCATGGCTACACCTTC.